Below, one T cell receptor (beta chain) is given with its context. Its antigen is undetermined. With 7 bases removed from V and 1 base from J, the gap between germline ends came to 10 bases. This CDR3 spans 13 amino acids. Germline-derived CDR1 and CDR2 are SGHNT and YYREEE (reference sequence). This entry is derived from a study of T cell repertoires in cytomegalovirus infection. TCRdb analysed the reads with MiXCR anew, one entry per CDR3 protein. The data contain 550,000 to 700,000 distinct CDR3 sequences, 35% to 50% of them singletons. The rearrangement joins TRBV5-4 to TRBJ2-3; D gene uncertain. The TCR sequence derives from a human donor in good health (CMV status not recorded). Some clones in this sample may be carry-over from other donors' samples. This material consisted of cultured PBMCs, taken from culture after CMV antigen stimulation. The CDR3 here is CASQGERTDTQYF. Written as DNA, the CDR3 is TGTGCCAGCCAAGGAGAGCGCACAGATACGCAGTATTTT.